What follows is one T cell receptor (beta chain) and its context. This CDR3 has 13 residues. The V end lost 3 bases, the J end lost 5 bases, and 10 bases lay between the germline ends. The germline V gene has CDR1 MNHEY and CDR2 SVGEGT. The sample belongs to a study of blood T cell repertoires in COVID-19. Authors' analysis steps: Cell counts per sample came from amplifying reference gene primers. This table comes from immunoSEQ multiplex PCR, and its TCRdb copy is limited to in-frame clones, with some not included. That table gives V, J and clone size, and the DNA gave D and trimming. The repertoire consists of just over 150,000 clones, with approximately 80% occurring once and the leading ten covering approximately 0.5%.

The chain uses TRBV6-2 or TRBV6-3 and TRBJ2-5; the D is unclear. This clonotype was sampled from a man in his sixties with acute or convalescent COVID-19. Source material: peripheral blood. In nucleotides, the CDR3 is TGTGCCAGCAGTTATAAGCCCCTCGAGACCCAGTACTTC. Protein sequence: CASSYKPLETQYF.